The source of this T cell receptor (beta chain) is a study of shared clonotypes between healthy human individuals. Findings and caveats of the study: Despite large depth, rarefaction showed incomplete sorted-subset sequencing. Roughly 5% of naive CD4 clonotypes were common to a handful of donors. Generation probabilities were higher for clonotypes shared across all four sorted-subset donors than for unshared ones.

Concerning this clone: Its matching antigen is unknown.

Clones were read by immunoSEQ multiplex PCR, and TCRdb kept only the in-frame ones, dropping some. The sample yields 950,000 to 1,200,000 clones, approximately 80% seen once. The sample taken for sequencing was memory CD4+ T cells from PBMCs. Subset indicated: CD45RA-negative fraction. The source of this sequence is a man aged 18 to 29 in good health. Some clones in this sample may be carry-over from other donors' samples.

The CDR3 loop is CASSLVEGRDTQYF. CDR3 nucleotide sequence: TGTGCCAGCAGCTTGGTAGAGGGGAGGGATACGCAGTATTTT. This chain connects TRBV5-4 to TRBJ2-3; weak D call: TRBD2 (6 bases). Trimming left V 0 bases short and J 6 bases short, with 11 bases between. Per the germline V gene, CDR1 is SGHNT and CDR2 is YYREEE (reference sequence). The CDR3 loop spans 14 amino acids.